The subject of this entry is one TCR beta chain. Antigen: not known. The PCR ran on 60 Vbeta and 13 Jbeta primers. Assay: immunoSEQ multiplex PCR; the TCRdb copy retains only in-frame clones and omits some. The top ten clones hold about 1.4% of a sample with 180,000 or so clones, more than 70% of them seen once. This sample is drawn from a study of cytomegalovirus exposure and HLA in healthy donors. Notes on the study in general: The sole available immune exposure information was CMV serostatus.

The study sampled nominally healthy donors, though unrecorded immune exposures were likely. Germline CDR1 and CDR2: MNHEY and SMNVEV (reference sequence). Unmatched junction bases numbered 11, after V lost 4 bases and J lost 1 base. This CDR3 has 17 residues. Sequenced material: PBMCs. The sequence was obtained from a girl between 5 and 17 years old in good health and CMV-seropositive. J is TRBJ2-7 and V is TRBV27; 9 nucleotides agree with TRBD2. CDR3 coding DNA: TGTGCCAGCAGTTCCCGATGGGGGCGGGAGGGATCCTACGAGCAGTACTTC. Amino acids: CASSSRWGREGSYEQYF.